This record covers a single TCR beta chain. This specimen comes from a study of cytomegalovirus exposure and HLA in healthy donors. The PCR ran on 60 Vbeta and 13 Jbeta primers. Here immunoSEQ multiplex PCR was the method, and the copy in TCRdb shows in-frame clones only, minus some. There are around 190,000 clones in the sample; roughly four fifths occur only once, and around 0.52% lies in the top ten. The clonotype comes from a woman aged 45-59 years in good health and CMV-seronegative. The sample taken for sequencing was PBMCs.

In DNA form, the CDR3 reads TGTGCCAGCAGTTACCCCGACAGGGGCGGGGGTCAGCCCCAGCATTTT. It specifies CASSYPDRGGGQPQHF. The rearrangement joins TRBV6-6 to TRBJ1-5; 8 bases line up with TRBD1. The CDR3 is 16 amino acids. CDR1 and CDR2 from the germline V gene are MNHNY and SVGAGI (reference sequence). J was trimmed by 6 bases and V by 2 bases; bases with no gene match: 9.